This TCR beta chain comes out of a study of beta chain features in type 1 diabetes (dated by TCRdb to 2016 to 2019). Regarding the research as a whole: Patients and healthy donors did not differ in mean age, gender distribution, total cell number or subset yield. A total of 107,917,701 sorted cells were examined across all samples, and the number of cells per subset was strongly correlated with RNA yield. In the study, TCRB repertoires of sorted circulating CD4+ T cell subsets from recently diagnosed type 1 diabetes patients were compared with those of matched healthy donors. Naive and central memory subsets were obtained from all 30 or so donors, but regulatory and stem cell-like memory subsets were isolated from only 8 patients and roughly eight healthy donors. The paper's findings and limits, for the study overall: Because the HLA sub-analyses included only small numbers of individuals, any influence of HLA type on TCRB rearrangement was left unresolved. Because cDNA was sequenced instead of genomic DNA, highly expressing activated cells could be over-represented, though the groups showed no difference in activation or CD3 levels. Naive, central memory and regulatory TCRB repertoires appeared more similar among patients than among healthy donors. At VDJ recombination sites, patients with type 1 diabetes made fewer insertions and deleted more nucleotides, a pattern implying thymic rearrangement abnormalities. PCR might favor shorter templates, but patient and control samples were amplified and corrected together, so any skew would affect both groups equally. A moderate but significant shortening of TCRB CDR3 length was observed in type 1 diabetes patients in all four CD4+ subsets.

All of the isolated RNA was reverse transcribed with the High Capacity cDNA Reverse Transcription Kit, so expressed TCRB transcripts were sequenced. Deep immunoSEQ sequencing was performed on naive, central memory and regulatory T cell samples, with an average of roughly 3.5 million total reads per sample. After sorted cells were lysed in RLT buffer, RNA was extracted with DNase-treated RNeasy Micro or Mini kits, with the choice depending on cell number. Each cell subset was processed on its own to prevent cross-contamination, while patient and healthy donor samples were processed together. Using the immunoSEQ multiplex PCR, TCRB sequences were amplified from cDNA into 87-bp fragments spanning the CDR3 region. The amplicons were sequenced using the Illumina HiSeq platform. Per the original workflow: Synthetic template baselines were used to correct PCR bias computationally, reads within Hamming distance 2 were collapsed, and singletons that could not be merged were discarded. By aligning reads against IMGT, V, D and J genes, CDR3 length, and insertions or deletions at six rearrangement sites were assigned. Within each subset, clonotype counts were normalized to sorted cell number, after which true diversity and Gini coefficients were computed with the tcR R package. The overlap coefficient, calculated on TCRB nucleotide sequences, was used to measure repertoire sharing. As a proxy for the pre-selection repertoire, out-of-frame TCRB sequences from naive cells were analyzed. Drawn from immuneACCESS, this table holds only the in-frame rearrangements with V and J called that TCRdb kept. Clones are partly lost; checked studies trace under half to an unresolved V gene and leave the rest unexplained. D and trimming were read from the DNA, whereas the V and J calls and clone size are those reported in that table. The sample includes hundreds of thousands of clones, with roughly 13% observed a single time. The top ten clonotypes cover less than 0.025% of the sample.

A single peripheral blood draw of about 116 mL on average was collected from each donor into heparinised tubes. A BD FACSAria II and a panel including CD45RO, CCR7, CD25, CD127, CD95 and CD27 were used to sort naive, central memory, regulatory and stem cell-like memory CD4+ T cells. Every sorted population had a purity above 95%. PBMCs were isolated immediately by Lymphoprep density gradient centrifugation and stained directly without culture. Samples were stained and sorted in pairs, with one healthy donor and one patient per experiment, so that batch effects were minimized. The CDR3 runs 15 amino acids, cysteine and phenylalanine included. CDR3 DNA only is kept here, 45 bases in frame from base 1. For CDR1 and CDR2, the germline V gene (reference sequence) lists MNHEY and SMNVEV. V is shortened by 1 base, J by 3 bases, and the region joining them spans 12 bases. This clone occurred a few times. Its cognate antigen has yet to be identified. Within one base of it there is no much larger clone, and no base qualities were kept.

The sample was naive CD4+ T cells from blood. Taken with the paper, the label for cell subset or site translates to: true naive CD4+ T cells. The sequence came from a man younger than 35 with type 1 diabetes. The chain is encoded by TRBV27 joined to TRBJ1-1; no D gene can be assigned with confidence. The CDR3 protein: CASSLWVGMDTEAFF. The nucleotide sequence is given as TGTGCCAGCAGTTTATGGGTAGGGATGGACACTGAAGCTTTCTTT.